Each of the 29 T cell receptor beta chains below was sequenced from the same sample in a study of T cell responses to AZD1222 COVID-19 vaccine. This table comes from immunoSEQ multiplex PCR, and its TCRdb copy is limited to in-frame clones, with some not included. Among tens of thousands of clones listed, roughly 90% were seen once. Sample: peripheral blood, taken on day 0 of AZD1222 vaccination. These receptors all stem from an adult in good health.

The chain uses TRBV3-1 (or the pseudogene TRBV3-2) and TRBJ1-2, with 7 bases aligning to TRBD1. V trimming: 4 bases; J trimming: 8 bases; junction bases outside the gene matches: 7. There are 13 residues in the CDR3. Germline V gene data show CDR1 as LGHDT and CDR2 as YNNKEL (reference sequence). CDR3 loop: CASSPPTGRGYTF. DNA for the CDR3: TGTGCCAGCAGCCCACCGACAGGGAGAGGCTACACCTTC.

The rearrangement links TRBV2 to TRBJ1-1; TRBD1 aligns across 7 bases. V dropped 7 bases and J dropped 1; count of bases not matched to a gene: 6. The V gene's germline CDR1 is SNHLY and CDR2 FYNNEI. CDR3 length: 14 amino acids. CDR3 sequence (DNA): TGTGCCAGCACCCTGGGGACAGAGAACACTGAAGCTTTCTTT. Its translation is CASTLGTENTEAFF.

This clone appeared once. The chain has TRBV11-2 and TRBJ2-7; possibly TRBD1 for D (6 bases). CDR3 length: 12 amino acids. Trimming left V 5 bases short and J 6 bases short, with 11 bases between. Germline-derived CDR1 and CDR2 are SGHAT and FQNNGV. The DNA of the CDR3 is TGTGCCAGCAGCGTCACAGGGTTCGAGCAGTACTTC. This gives the protein CASSVTGFEQYF.

This sequence joins TRBV5-6 and TRBJ1-4, with TRBD1 matching over 8 bases. The CDR3 is 16 residues long. V shed 6 bases and J 0 bases; nucleotides not matched to a gene: 7. CDR1 is SGHDT and CDR2 is YYEEEE in the germline V gene. The DNA of the CDR3 is TGTGCCAGCACCCAGAGGGGACAGGCAACTAATGAAAAACTGTTTTTT. Amino acid sequence: CASTQRGQATNEKLFF.

The chain couples TRBV7-9 to TRBJ1-6; weak D call: TRBD1 (5 bases). The CDR3 contains 14 residues. V lost 0 bases and J lost 9, with 9 bases in between. Germline values: CDR1 SEHNR, CDR2 FQNEAQ (reference sequence). DNA of the CDR3: TGTGCCAGCAGCTTAGCGCAGGGAGCTTCACCCCTCCACTTT. Its translation: CASSLAQGASPLHF.

The chain uses TRBV4-3 and TRBJ2-1, with 11 bases fitting TRBD2. The CDR3 loop spans 16 amino acids. Germline CDR1 reads LGHNA; CDR2 reads YSLEER. Unmatched junction bases numbered 12, after V lost 3 bases and J lost 11 bases. Here the CDR3 DNA reads TGCGCCAGCAGCCATACAACCGGACTAGCGGGCCTCAAGCAGTTCTTC. It translates to CASSHTTGLAGLKQFF.

The chain uses TRBV6-5 and TRBJ1-2; D is unresolved. This CDR3 comprises 15 residues. Germline CDR1 is MNHEY and CDR2 is SVGAGI. The V end was cut by 7 bases, the J end by 0 bases, with 15 bases between. The CDR3 spells CASTPQRTANYGYTF. As DNA, the CDR3 is TGTGCCAGCACCCCGCAACGCACGGCTAACTATGGCTACACCTTC.

The chain couples TRBV5-4 to TRBJ1-1, with D hard to call. In germline, CDR1 is SGHNT, CDR2 YYREEE (reference sequence). V lost 2 bases and J lost 1, with 6 bases in between. The CDR3 covers 13 residues. CDR3 sequence: CASSFQENTEAFF. The CDR3 coding sequence is TGTGCCAGCAGCTTCCAGGAGAACACTGAAGCTTTCTTT.

J is TRBJ2-1 and V is TRBV19; no firm D call. CDR3 length: 12 amino acids. V shed 5 bases and J shed 6 bases, with 8 bases lying between them. Germline V gives CDR1 LNHDA, CDR2 SQIVND (reference sequence). The CDR3 sequence is CASSARSNEQFF. DNA for the CDR3: TGTGCCAGTAGTGCTAGGAGCAATGAGCAGTTCTTC. Drawing the rest from reference TRBV19 and TRBJ2-1, the complete variable domain is DGGITQSPKYLFRKEGQNVTLSCEQNLNHDAMYWYRQDPGQGLRLIYYSQIVNDFQKGDIAEGYSVSREKKESFPLTVTSAQKNPTAFYLCASSARSNEQFFGPGTRLTVL.

This rearrangement joins TRBV6-6 to TRBJ1-2, with D possibly matching TRBD1 (5 bases). CDR1 and CDR2 from the germline V gene are MNHNY and SVGAGI (reference sequence). Trimming stripped 5 bases from V and 0 bases from J, with 10 bases between. The CDR3 is made up of 14 amino acids. The CDR3: CASSRDGTNYGYTF. DNA for the CDR3: TGTGCCAGCAGTAGGGACGGCACTAACTATGGCTACACCTTC.

The chain recombines TRBV30 with TRBJ2-1; D not resolved. The CDR3 spans 10 residues. V was clipped by 5 bases and J by 4 bases, with 3 bases between them. Germline assignment: CDR1 GTSNPN and CDR2 SVGIG (reference sequence). This CDR3 reads CAWAYNEQFF. The CDR3 nucleotides are TGTGCCTGGGCATACAATGAGCAGTTCTTC.

This chain joins TRBV7-2 and TRBJ2-1; TRBD2 is a possible D gene (6 bases). V dropped 1 base and J dropped 5 bases, with 15 bases sitting between them. Germline CDR1 is SGHTA and CDR2 is FQGNSA. The CDR3 has 16 residues. The CDR3 nucleotides are TGTGCCAGCAGCTTAGGACAGACTAGGACCCACAATGAGCAGTTCTTC. Translated: CASSLGQTRTHNEQFF.

The chain uses TRBV20-1 and TRBJ2-2; 7 bases are a match to TRBD1. The length of the CDR3 is 14 residues. J gave up 5 bases and V 3 bases, and 6 bases lay outside the gene matches. Germline CDR1 DFQATT, CDR2 SNEGSKA (reference sequence). The CDR3, as DNA: TGCAGTGCTAGTCGGACAGGCGGAACCGGGGAGCTGTTTTTT. As protein: CSASRTGGTGELFF.

This chain uses TRBV2 with TRBJ2-2, with 10 bases identical to TRBD2. There are 14 residues in the CDR3. From germline, CDR1 is SNHLY and CDR2 FYNNEI. V gave up 4 bases and J gave up 7 bases; unmatched junction bases: 3. CDR3 sequence (DNA): TGTGCCAGCAGTGGGGGACTAGCGATCGGGGAGCTGTTTTTT. This translates into CASSGGLAIGELFF.

V and J are TRBV18 and TRBJ1-1; D remains unclear. The CDR3 covers 13 residues. V was shortened by 6 bases and J by 2 bases, with 10 bases between the two germline ends. Germline CDR1 is KGHSH and CDR2 is LQKENI. CDR3 residues: CASSLGQNTEAFF. The DNA for the CDR3 is TGTGCCAGCTCCCTGGGCCAAAACACTGAAGCTTTCTTT.

This chain joins TRBV30 and TRBJ1-2; D is perhaps TRBD1 (5 bases). Germline-derived CDR1 and CDR2 are GTSNPN and SVGIG (reference sequence). Trimming removed 2 bases at V and 0 bases at J, with 28 bases between. The CDR3 covers 20 residues. The CDR3 reads CAWSSKHRAVAVGANYGYTF. Written as DNA, the CDR3 is TGTGCCTGGAGTTCCAAACACAGAGCGGTTGCGGTAGGGGCTAACTATGGCTACACCTTC.

The rearrangement uses TRBV11-2 and TRBJ2-7, with 8 bases identical to TRBD1. The CDR3 is made up of 14 amino acids. V was clipped by 2 bases and J by 2 bases; unmatched bases: 2. Per the germline V gene, CDR1 is SGHAT and CDR2 is FQNNGV. The CDR3: CASSLTGGPYEQYF. The DNA of the CDR3 is TGTGCCAGCAGCTTAACAGGGGGACCCTACGAGCAGTACTTC. The whole variable domain, filled in from reference TRBV11-2 and TRBJ2-7, reads EAGVAQSPRYKIIEKRQSVAFWCNPISGHATLYWYQQILGQGPKLLIQFQNNGVVDDSQLPKDRFSAERLKGVDSTLKIQPAKLEDSAVYLCASSLTGGPYEQYFGPGTRLTVT.

V gene TRBV7-2 combines with J gene TRBJ1-1; D uncertain. Deletions cut 3 bases from V and 5 bases from J, with 7 bases between. Germline CDR1 and CDR2: SGHTA and FQGNSA. The length of the CDR3 is 12 residues. CDR3 protein: CASSLTGTEAFF. In DNA, the CDR3 is TGTGCCAGCAGCTTGACGGGGACTGAAGCTTTCTTT.

The chain couples TRBV21-1 to TRBJ2-3. TRBV21-1 is termed a pseudogene. The CDR3 extends over 15 amino acids. CDR3 bases: TGTGCCAGCAGCAATCAAGTCAGCTACACAGATACGCAGTATTTT. Translation gives CASSNQVSYTDTQYF.

The genes are TRBV7-9 and TRBJ2-2; D perhaps matches TRBD2 (6 bases). Germline V lookup: CDR1 SEHNR, CDR2 FQNEAQ (reference sequence). The germline V and J ends were trimmed by 11 bases and 1 base, with 14 bases remaining between them. CDR3 length: 14 residues. CDR3 in amino acids: CAGATGVNTGELFF. As DNA, the CDR3 is TGTGCCGGCGCAACGGGGGTGAACACCGGGGAGCTGTTTTTT.

The gene calls are TRBV6-2 or TRBV6-3 and TRBJ2-5; 9 nucleotides agree with TRBD2. CDR1 is MNHEY, CDR2 SVGEGT, per germline. The junction had 8 bases not matched to a gene; V was cut back by 5 bases and J by 1 base. The CDR3 is made up of 16 amino acids. The CDR3 protein is CASSRHLAGIQETQYF. In DNA, the CDR3 is TGTGCCAGCAGTCGTCATCTAGCGGGGATCCAAGAGACCCAGTACTTC.

This rearrangement joins TRBV7-2 to TRBJ2-1; D possibly corresponds to TRBD2 (6 bases). The germline V gene encodes CDR1 SGHTA and CDR2 FQGNSA. Trimming shortened V by 3 bases and J by 0 bases, and 12 bases separated the two germline ends. CDR3 length equals 16 residues. CDR3 nucleotide sequence: TGTGCCAGCAGCTTGTTGGGGCGGGGCTCCTACAATGAGCAGTTCTTC. Its translation is CASSLLGRGSYNEQFF.

The V and J genes are TRBV2 and TRBJ1-2; possibly TRBD1 for D (6 bases). Germline values: CDR1 SNHLY, CDR2 FYNNEI. This CDR3 is 15 amino acids long. V lost 4 bases and J lost 3, with 15 bases in between. The CDR3 here is CASSGLQGRDYGYTF. Here the CDR3 DNA reads TGTGCCAGCAGTGGGTTACAGGGCCGTGACTATGGCTACACCTTC.

The chain couples TRBV5-5 to TRBJ2-1; D gene uncertain. Germline-derived CDR1 and CDR2 are SGHKS and YYEKEE (reference sequence). Deletions cut 7 bases from V and 10 bases from J, with 15 bases between. The CDR3 runs to 12 residues. The CDR3 DNA is TGTGCCAGCGGAAAGGACGATGTAGAGCAGTTCTTC. The encoded protein is CASGKDDVEQFF.

This clone was detected only once. This chain uses TRBV3-1 (or the pseudogene TRBV3-2) with TRBJ2-7; no clear D. Germline loops: CDR1 LGHDT, CDR2 YNNKEL (reference sequence). The CDR3 loop spans 12 amino acids. V lost 4 bases to trimming and J lost 4 bases, with 8 bases between them. CDR3 region: CASSLGWYEQYF. CDR3 sequence (DNA): TGTGCCAGCAGCCTCGGGTGGTACGAGCAGTACTTC.

This clone came up once. The chain couples TRBV3-1 (or the pseudogene TRBV3-2) to TRBJ1-6, with D unclear. Germline V gives CDR1 LGHDT, CDR2 YNNKEL (reference sequence). This CDR3 contains 13 residues. Trimming cost V 5 bases and J 11 bases, with 13 bases left between them. The CDR3 sequence: CASSSSGQTPLHF. For the CDR3, the DNA is TGTGCCAGCAGCTCAAGTGGCCAAACACCCCTCCACTTT.

The V and J genes are TRBV2 and TRBJ2-1, with 8 bases matching TRBD2. Germline V gives CDR1 SNHLY, CDR2 FYNNEI. This CDR3 comprises 15 residues. Trimming took 6 bases from V and 4 from J; bases not matched to a gene: 8. CDR3: CASREGSSGYNEQFF. The CDR3 DNA reads TGTGCCAGCAGGGAGGGCTCTAGCGGGTACAATGAGCAGTTCTTC.

This clone was seen a single time. The chain couples TRBV19 to TRBJ2-5; 7 bases match TRBD2. Germline lookup yields CDR1 LNHDA and CDR2 SQIVND (reference sequence). Unmatched junction bases numbered 13, after V lost 2 bases and J lost 4 bases. CDR3 size: 17 residues. The DNA for the CDR3 is TGTGCCAGTAGTATACCGCCTGGGGCTAGCGGAGGAGAGACCCAGTACTTC. The encoded protein is CASSIPPGASGGETQYF.

V is TRBV5-1 and J is TRBJ1-1, with a possible D match to TRBD1 (6 bases). CDR1 SGHRS and CDR2 YFSETQ come from the germline V gene. The CDR3 is 15 amino acids. V was cut by 4 bases and J by 7 bases, with 20 bases left in between. CDR3 region: CASSLLGQRPNEAFF. In nucleotides, the CDR3 is TGCGCCAGCAGCCTCCTCGGACAGCGTCCAAATGAAGCTTTCTTT.